The entry that follows covers one T cell receptor (beta chain) sequence. The CDR3 spans 15 residues. V was cut by 1 base and J by 6 bases, with 15 bases left in between. The germline V gene encodes CDR1 SGHAT and CDR2 FQNNGV. These data come from a study of cytomegalovirus exposure and HLA in healthy donors. PCR primers comprised 60 Vbeta and 13 Jbeta primers. Sequenced by immunoSEQ multiplex PCR; TCRdb stores in-frame clones only, minus some. The table shows 110,000 to 150,000 clones, with approximately 71% occurring only once. This clonotype originated in a man between 35 and 55 years old in good health and CMV-seronegative. The sample taken for sequencing was PBMCs. J is TRBJ1-2 and V is TRBV11-2; a weak D match, TRBD1 (6 bases). CDR3 bases: TGTGCCAGCAGCTTAGGGACAGCAATCTCTAATGGCTACACCTTC. This translates into CASSLGTAISNGYTF.